These T cell receptor beta chains were read from a single sample in a study of shared clonotypes between healthy human individuals. The table came from immunoSEQ multiplex PCR; TCRdb's copy has only in-frame clones and leaves some out. The table lists about 2.4 million clones, more than 80% of them singletons. Sequencing was done on a sample of naive CD4+ T cells sorted from blood. The receptors here all came from a man between 18 and 29 years old in good health. The CDR3 runs from the conserved cysteine through the conserved F or W. D genes are given only for firm matches. The size field is filled for only some rows; it gives once, few, many or a size class.

D gene	CDR3 length	V gene	J gene	clone size	CDR3 DNA	CDR3 protein
TRBD2	18	TRBV6-1	TRBJ2-3	NA	TGTGCCAGCAGTGAATGGGCTAGCGGGGGGACCCGCACAGATACGCAGTATTTT	CASSEWASGGTRTDTQYF
NA	12	TRBV29-1	TRBJ2-7	NA	TGCAGCGTTGAGGGGCTGGCCTACGAGCAGTACTTC	CSVEGLAYEQYF
TRBD1	16	TRBV7-9	TRBJ2-5	NA	TGTGCCAGCAGCCGCGGACAGGGCCCAAGAGGAGAGACCCAGTACTTC	CASSRGQGPRGETQYF
NA	15	TRBV18	TRBJ2-2	NA	TGTGCCAGCTCACCACCGGCCGGGGGCATCGGGGAGCTGTTTTTT	CASSPPAGGIGELFF
TRBD2	13	TRBV10-1	TRBJ2-1	once	TGCGCCAGTCGAGGGACTAGCGGGGTAGGGGGGTTCTTC	CASRGTSGVGGFF
NA	15	TRBV5-4	TRBJ2-7	NA	TGTGCCAGCAGTCATCTTTCGGAGGGGAGAGGCGAGCAGTACTTC	CASSHLSEGRGEQYF
TRBD1	19	TRBV23-1	TRBJ1-5	NA	TGCGCCAGCAGTCAATCAAGGACAGGGTGGGAAAGTGGCAATCAGCCCCAGCATTTT	CASSQSRTGWESGNQPQHF
TRBD1	13	TRBV29-1	TRBJ2-2	NA	TGCAGCGCCCCGGGACAGGGTGTCGGGGAGCTGTTTTTT	CSAPGQGVGELFF
NA	15	TRBV5-4	TRBJ1-4	NA	TGTGCCAGCAGCCCAAGGACTGGGGGTAATGAAAAACTGTTTTTT	CASSPRTGGNEKLFF
TRBD2	16	TRBV2	TRBJ2-7	NA	TGTGCCAGCAGTTCAAATAGCGGGAGGGCCTCCTACGAGCAGTACTTC	CASSSNSGRASYEQYF
TRBD1	16	TRBV27	TRBJ1-4	NA	TGTGCCAGCAGTTCTAGCCCCGACAGGGGGGATGAAAAACTGTTTTTT	CASSSSPDRGDEKLFF
TRBD1	13	TRBV30	TRBJ1-1	once	TGTGCCTGGAATAGACAGGGGGGCACTGAAGCTTTCTTT	CAWNRQGGTEAFF
NA	13	TRBV30	TRBJ1-5	NA	TGTGCCTGGAGTCTTCAGGGAGGACAGCCCCAGCATTTT	CAWSLQGGQPQHF
NA	14	TRBV6-5	TRBJ1-5	NA	TGTGCCATCAGTGAAGGGGGGAGCAATCAGCCCCAGCATTTT	CAISEGGSNQPQHF
NA	10	TRBV30	TRBJ1-1	few	TGTGCCTGGAGGATCATTGAAGCTTTCTTT	CAWRIIEAFF
NA	14	TRBV5-1	TRBJ2-7	NA	TGCGCCAGCAGCTCCGGGACCCACTCCTACGAGCAGTACTTC	CASSSGTHSYEQYF
TRBD2	17	TRBV7-9	TRBJ2-3	NA	TGTGCCAGCAGCTTACTAGCGGGGGGTCCCAGCACAGATACGCAGTATTTT	CASSLLAGGPSTDTQYF
TRBD2	15	TRBV2	TRBJ2-1	NA	TGTGCCGGGGGACTAGCGGGTTCCCCGGGCAATGAGCAGTTCTTC	CAGGLAGSPGNEQFF
TRBD2	14	TRBV6-5	TRBJ2-7	once	TGTGCCAGCAACCCTAGCGGTCCCACCTACGAGCAGTACTTC	CASNPSGPTYEQYF
NA	14	TRBV19	TRBJ1-1	once	TGTGCCAGTAGTTCCCTAGGAGGGACAACTGAAGCTTTCTTT	CASSSLGGTTEAFF
NA	15	TRBV18	TRBJ2-7	NA	TGTGCCAGCTCCCTAATGGCGGGGAGTTCCTACGAGCAGTACTTC	CASSLMAGSSYEQYF
NA	13	TRBV11-2	TRBJ2-3	NA	TGTGCCAGCAGCTTAAGACTCGTAGATACGCAGTATTTT	CASSLRLVDTQYF
NA	14	TRBV5-1	TRBJ2-1	NA	TGCGCCAGCAGCTTGGCTGCTAGCCCCAATGAGCAGTTCTTC	CASSLAASPNEQFF
NA	12	TRBV5-1	TRBJ1-2	NA	TGCGCCAGCAGCTCCTCGACAGTGAGCTACACCTTC	CASSSSTVSYTF
NA	16	TRBV25-1	TRBJ1-6	NA	TGTGCCAGCAGGGGGGGTGGGAGCTCCTATAATTCACCCCTCCACTTT	CASRGGGSSYNSPLHF
NA	14	TRBV7-2	TRBJ2-5	NA	TGTGCCAGCAGCTCCCAGCCCCCATCGGAGACCCAGTACTTC	CASSSQPPSETQYF
NA	13	TRBV5-1	TRBJ2-7	NA	TGCGCCAGCAGCCCAGGGGATGCCTACGAGCAGTACTTC	CASSPGDAYEQYF
NA	18	TRBV5-1	TRBJ2-2	NA	TGCGCCAGCAGCCCCTTAGGGACACCGTATTCCCACACCGGGGAGCTGTTTTTT	CASSPLGTPYSHTGELFF
NA	13	TRBV30	TRBJ1-4	NA	TGTGCCTGGAGTGAGGGATTAAATGAAAAACTGTTTTTT	CAWSEGLNEKLFF
TRBD1	14	TRBV2	TRBJ1-5	few	TGTGCCAGCAGGGCGGGACAGGGCAATCAGCCCCAGCATTTT	CASRAGQGNQPQHF
TRBD1	14	TRBV10-3	TRBJ1-1	NA	TGTGCCATCAGCAGACAGGGGGTGAACACTGAAGCTTTCTTT	CAISRQGVNTEAFF
NA	13	TRBV28	TRBJ1-6	NA	TGTGCCAGCAGTTCCCGGCGCGCCGCTCCCCTCCACTTT	CASSSRRAAPLHF
TRBD1	15	TRBV4-2	TRBJ2-7	NA	TGTGCCAGCAGCCAGAGACAGGGATGGGAAGGCGAGCAGTACTTC	CASSQRQGWEGEQYF
TRBD1	18	TRBV5-5	TRBJ1-6	NA	TGTGCCAGCAGCTTGGCCTTGTTTGGACAGGGACTAGGCTCACCCCTCCACTTT	CASSLALFGQGLGSPLHF
NA	16	TRBV5-1	TRBJ2-3	NA	TGCGCCAGCAGCCTCCCAGACAGTACTAGCACAGATACGCAGTATTTT	CASSLPDSTSTDTQYF
TRBD2	16	TRBV30	TRBJ2-5	NA	TGTGCCTGGAGTGCCCTCTCTGGACTAGCTGAAGAGACCCAGTACTTC	CAWSALSGLAEETQYF
TRBD2	18	TRBV9	TRBJ2-7	NA	TGTGCCAGCAGCGTAGACGCGGGGGGGACTAGCGGGGCCTACGAGCAGTACTTC	CASSVDAGGTSGAYEQYF
NA	14	TRBV5-1	TRBJ2-7	NA	TGCGCCAGCAGCTTGGAGGGGAGTACCTACGAGCAGTACTTC	CASSLEGSTYEQYF
NA	16	TRBV9	TRBJ2-5	NA	TGTGCCAGCAGCGTAGTTGGGGCCCTTGCGCAAGAGACCCAGTACTTC	CASSVVGALAQETQYF
NA	14	TRBV5-1	TRBJ1-1	NA	TGCGCCAGCAGCGGGGGACACCCAAACACTGAAGCTTTCTTT	CASSGGHPNTEAFF
NA	15	TRBV5-1	TRBJ1-2	NA	TGCGCCAGCAGCTTGGCCTCTCAGGGAAACTATGGCTACACCTTC	CASSLASQGNYGYTF
NA	15	TRBV6-5	TRBJ2-5	NA	TGTGCCAGCAGTTACTCCACGGAGTACCAAGAGACCCAGTACTTC	CASSYSTEYQETQYF
TRBD1	14	TRBV28	TRBJ2-7	once	TGTGCCAGCAGTCCTGGGGGACAGGACTACGAGCAGTACTTC	CASSPGGQDYEQYF
NA	15	TRBV5-4	TRBJ2-5	NA	TGTGCCAGCAGCCCCTCTGGTGGGACGAGGGAGACCCAGTACTTC	CASSPSGGTRETQYF
TRBD2	16	TRBV15	TRBJ2-2	NA	TGTGCCACCAGCAGCCAGCGGGGGGGACCCACCGGGGAGCTGTTTTTT	CATSSQRGGPTGELFF
TRBD2	13	TRBV6-5	TRBJ2-4	once	TGTGCCAGCAGAGGGACTAGCGACAGCATTCAGTACTTC	CASRGTSDSIQYF